This T cell receptor (beta chain) was captured by sequencing in a study of neoadjuvant anti-PD-1 for oral cavity cancer. Study outcomes and limitations: After neoadjuvant nivolumab, PBMC T cell clonality was significantly higher in non-responders than responders.

Sample time point: after neoadjuvant nivolumab, at surgical resection. Stage II-IVA oral cavity squamous cell carcinoma was new and untreated by systemic or radiation therapy. No culture or expansion preceded analysis of these blood cells. Profiling relied on immunoSEQ multiplex PCR, and the TCRdb table lists in-frame clones only, not all of them. The sample holds about 14,000 clones, around 74% seen once. V lost 1 base, J lost 3 bases, and 9 bases lay in between. Per germline, CDR1 MGHRA and CDR2 YSYEKL. CDR3 length: 15 residues. Comments on this clone: The antigen is undetermined.

Here the sequenced sample was PBMCs, taken after nivolumab (anti-PD-1) treatment. This TCR was recovered from a person aged 35-79 years with oral cavity squamous cell carcinoma. This chain connects TRBV4-1 to TRBJ1-4, with a tentative D call TRBD1 (6 bases). The DNA for the CDR3 is TGCGCCAGCAGCCAAGTAGGGGGGGCTAATGAAAAACTGTTTTTT. Its protein product is CASSQVGGANEKLFF.